This T cell receptor (beta chain) came from a study of technical replicates of blood from several donors. This CDR3 comprises 12 residues. The germline V gene encodes CDR1 MNHEY and CDR2 SMNVEV (reference sequence). Trimming removed 5 bases at V and 6 bases at J, with 8 bases between. The data were produced by immunoSEQ multiplex PCR, yet TCRdb's version contains in-frame clones alone and is incomplete. Of some 13,000 clones in the sample, around 95% were seen once. The specimen was PBMCs. The TCR was taken from a human donor in good health. This sequence joins TRBV27 and TRBJ2-1; D gene unclear. DNA for the CDR3: TGTGCCAGCAGTCAGGTCGGCAATGAGCAGTTCTTC. Protein product: CASSQVGNEQFF.